This is a list of T cell receptor beta chains from one sample in a study of T cell responses to AZD1222 COVID-19 vaccine. Some clones are missing from TCRdb's copy, which holds only in-frame ones; the method was immunoSEQ multiplex PCR. The sample lists about 130,000 clones; roughly nine tenths were seen once. This specimen consisted of peripheral blood, obtained on day 0 of AZD1222 vaccination. Receptor source: an adult in good health. CDR3s include the opening cysteine and the closing phenylalanine or tryptophan. Fields, in order: V gene, D gene, J gene, CDR3 length, clone size, CDR3 protein, CDR3 DNA. D genes are given only for firm matches. Clone size, where shown, is once, few, many, or a class for clones that have expanded.

TRBV5-4	TRBD1	TRBJ1-6	14	.	CASSRDRGDSPLHF	TGTGCCAGCAGCCGAGACAGGGGCGATTCACCCCTCCACTTT
TRBV10-1	.	TRBJ2-1	11	.	CASGENNEQFF	TGCGCCAGCGGGGAAAACAATGAGCAGTTCTTC
TRBV29-1	.	TRBJ2-2	11	.	CSVKVSGELFF	TGCAGCGTTAAGGTCTCCGGGGAGCTGTTTTTT
TRBV5-4	TRBD2	TRBJ2-7	14	.	CASSWPGLVDEQYF	TGTGCCAGCAGCTGGCCGGGACTAGTGGACGAGCAGTACTTC
TRBV9	.	TRBJ1-3	16	.	CASSERAKDSGNTIYF	TGTGCCAGCAGCGAACGGGCAAAGGACTCTGGAAACACCATATATTTT
TRBV30	.	TRBJ1-2	14	.	CAWSVGFGASGYTF	TGTGCCTGGAGTGTAGGGTTCGGGGCGAGTGGCTACACCTTC
TRBV19	TRBD1	TRBJ1-4	14	.	CASSSSGTGASLFF	TGTGCCAGTAGCAGTAGCGGGACAGGGGCTAGCTTGTTTTTT
TRBV5-1	.	TRBJ2-1	13	.	CASSMDLYNEQFF	TGCGCCAGCAGCATGGACCTTTACAATGAGCAGTTCTTC
TRBV19	.	TRBJ1-2	13	.	CASNLGEGYGYTF	TGTGCCAGTAATCTGGGGGAGGGGTATGGCTACACCTTC
TRBV30	.	TRBJ2-6	15	.	CAWGPEGLWANVLTF	TGTGCCTGGGGGCCAGAGGGTCTATGGGCCAACGTCCTGACTTTC
TRBV11-2	TRBD1	TRBJ1-5	15	.	CASRSTGGWIQPQHF	TGTGCCAGCAGATCAACAGGGGGCTGGATTCAGCCCCAGCATTTT
TRBV7-9	.	TRBJ1-4	13	.	CASHPGLNEKLFF	TGTGCCAGCCACCCAGGGCTTAATGAAAAACTGTTTTTT
TRBV30	.	TRBJ2-3	15	.	CAWSVGGSRADTQYF	TGTGCCTGGAGTGTTGGGGGATCTCGGGCAGATACGCAGTATTTT
TRBV30	.	TRBJ2-3	14	.	CAWSVPGATDTQYF	TGTGCCTGGAGTGTACCCGGGGCCACAGATACGCAGTATTTT
TRBV30	.	TRBJ1-1	10	.	CAWRGTEAFF	TGTGCCTGGAGAGGCACTGAAGCTTTCTTT
TRBV5-6	.	TRBJ2-2	14	.	CASRPGLYTGELFF	TGTGCCAGCAGGCCGGGACTTTACACCGGGGAGCTGTTTTTT
TRBV2	.	TRBJ1-5	13	.	CASMGGREQPQHF	TGTGCCAGCATGGGCGGCAGGGAACAGCCCCAGCATTTT
TRBV4-2	.	TRBJ1-2	15	.	CASSQGWAGVYGYTF	TGTGCCAGCAGCCAAGGCTGGGCAGGGGTGTATGGCTACACCTTC
TRBV5-1	TRBD1	TRBJ1-1	16	.	CASSRRTGIMNTEAFF	TGCGCCAGCAGCCGTCGGACAGGGATTATGAACACTGAAGCTTTCTTT
TRBV12-3/TRBV12-4	.	TRBJ1-1	12	.	CASVGQRREAFF	TGTGCCAGCGTGGGGCAGCGACGGGAGGCTTTCTTT
TRBV6-5	.	TRBJ1-1	13	.	CASINSGRTEAFF	TGTGCCAGCATAAATTCGGGTCGCACTGAAGCTTTCTTT
TRBV15	.	TRBJ2-5	15	.	CATSRDRGVQETQYF	TGTGCCACCAGCAGAGATCGTGGGGTACAAGAGACCCAGTACTTC
TRBV7-8	TRBD1	TRBJ1-1	19	.	CASSLAVGQLKYMNTEAFF	TGTGCCAGCAGCTTAGCGGTGGGACAGCTAAAGTACATGAACACTGAAGCTTTCTTT
TRBV6-2/TRBV6-3	.	TRBJ1-2	14	.	CASSDPGEWDGYTF	TGTGCCAGCAGTGACCCAGGGGAGTGGGATGGCTACACCTTC
TRBV6-5	.	TRBJ2-2	13	.	CASKGTNTGELFF	TGTGCCAGCAAAGGGACGAACACCGGGGAGCTGTTTTTT
TRBV6-2/TRBV6-3	.	TRBJ2-5	16	.	CASSYSSFGLGETQYF	TGTGCCAGCAGTTACTCGAGTTTTGGCCTGGGGGAGACCCAGTACTTC
TRBV27	.	TRBJ2-7	14	once	CASSLWGGVDEQYF	TGTGCCAGCAGTTTATGGGGAGGAGTAGACGAGCAGTACTTC
TRBV30	TRBD1	TRBJ2-3	16	once	CAWGLWDRGLSDTQYF	TGTGCCTGGGGCCTCTGGGACAGGGGGCTTTCGGATACGCAGTATTTT
TRBV19	.	TRBJ1-1	14	.	CASSMVWLNTEAFF	TGTGCCAGTAGTATGGTATGGTTAAACACTGAAGCTTTCTTT
TRBV30	.	TRBJ2-7	13	.	CAWSVSSQYEQYF	TGTGCCTGGAGTGTATCCTCCCAATACGAGCAGTACTTC
TRBV7-2	.	TRBJ1-1	10	.	CATLNTEAFF	TGTGCCACCTTGAACACTGAAGCTTTCTTT
TRBV19	TRBD1	TRBJ1-2	15	.	CASSIEGGQLYGYTF	TGTGCCAGTAGTATCGAAGGGGGACAGCTCTATGGCTACACCTTC
TRBV5-1	TRBD1	TRBJ1-2	16	.	CASSQGQGGLVRGYTF	TGCGCCAGCAGCCAAGGCCAAGGGGGCTTGGTGCGGGGCTACACCTTC
TRBV6-1	.	TRBJ1-1	17	.	CASSELGVGFLNTEAFF	TGTGCCAGCAGTGAATTAGGGGTCGGTTTTTTGAACACTGAAGCTTTCTTT
TRBV5-8	.	TRBJ1-5	13	.	CASSAGLNQPQHF	TGTGCCAGCAGCGCGGGTCTAAATCAGCCCCAGCATTTT
TRBV4-2	TRBD2	TRBJ2-2	16	.	CASSQLKWGGTGELFF	TGTGCCAGCAGCCAGTTAAAGTGGGGGGGCACCGGGGAGCTGTTTTTT
TRBV5-1	.	TRBJ2-1	14	.	CASSLAPGVDEQFF	TGCGCCAGCAGCTTGGCTCCGGGGGTTGATGAGCAGTTCTTC
TRBV11-2	.	TRBJ2-2	15	.	CASYSWQGGTGELFF	TGTGCCAGCTACAGCTGGCAGGGCGGCACCGGGGAGCTGTTTTTT
TRBV2	.	TRBJ1-5	13	.	CACHRDSNQPQHF	TGTGCCTGTCACCGGGACAGCAATCAGCCCCAGCATTTT